These T cell receptor beta chains were read from a single sample in a study of shared clonotypes between healthy human individuals. This table comes from immunoSEQ multiplex PCR, and its TCRdb copy is limited to in-frame clones, with some not included. The repertoire has some 500,000 clones, roughly 85% of them found once; the top ten carry 12%. The sequenced material came from PBMCs. The receptors derive from a woman in her forties in good health. Some clones in this sample may be carry-over from other donors' samples. The CDR3 runs from the conserved cysteine through the conserved F or W. A D gene is named only where the DNA matches it firmly. The size of a clone is reported for some rows only, either as once, few or many, or as a class for expanded clones.

V gene: TRBV7-8; clone size: NA; J gene: TRBJ2-7; D gene: TRBD2; CDR3 DNA: TGTGCCAGCAGCCCCTCTAGGGGAGGGGTCGAGCAGTACTTC; CDR3 protein: CASSPSRGGVEQYF
V gene: TRBV30; clone size: NA; J gene: TRBJ1-4; D gene: NA; CDR3 DNA: TGTGCCTGGAGTTACGATGAAAAACTGTTTTTT; CDR3 protein: CAWSYDEKLFF
V gene: TRBV6-1; clone size: few; J gene: TRBJ2-7; D gene: NA; CDR3 DNA: TGTGCCAGCAGTGTTGGGGGAGTGGGTTACGAGCAGTACTTC; CDR3 protein: CASSVGGVGYEQYF
V gene: TRBV25-1; clone size: NA; J gene: TRBJ2-1; D gene: TRBD2; CDR3 DNA: TGTGCCAGCAGTGAATATATGACTAGCGGCCACAATGAGCAGTTCTTC; CDR3 protein: CASSEYMTSGHNEQFF
V gene: TRBV5-1; clone size: NA; J gene: TRBJ2-5; D gene: NA; CDR3 DNA: TGCGCCAGCAGCTTGGAGGGCAGAAGACAAGAGACCCAGTACTTC; CDR3 protein: CASSLEGRRQETQYF
V gene: TRBV6-5; clone size: NA; J gene: TRBJ1-2; D gene: NA; CDR3 DNA: TGTGCCAGCAGTTACGGGGGAGGCTACACCTTC; CDR3 protein: CASSYGGGYTF
V gene: TRBV6-5; clone size: NA; J gene: TRBJ1-2; D gene: NA; CDR3 DNA: TGTGCCAGCACCGACCAAGGGGGGAATGTGTATGGCTACACCTTC; CDR3 protein: CASTDQGGNVYGYTF
V gene: TRBV25-1; clone size: NA; J gene: TRBJ2-1; D gene: TRBD2; CDR3 DNA: TGTGCCAGCAGTGCTAGCGGAGGATACAATGAGCAGTTCTTC; CDR3 protein: CASSASGGYNEQFF
V gene: TRBV15; clone size: NA; J gene: TRBJ1-2; D gene: TRBD1; CDR3 DNA: TGTGCCACCAGCAGAGCGGGACAGGGGGAGGTGGATGGCTACACCTTC; CDR3 protein: CATSRAGQGEVDGYTF
V gene: TRBV10-1; clone size: NA; J gene: TRBJ1-2; D gene: NA; CDR3 DNA: TGCGCCAGCTCTGACAGTGCTAACTATGGCTACACCTTC; CDR3 protein: CASSDSANYGYTF
V gene: TRBV10-3; clone size: NA; J gene: TRBJ2-3; D gene: TRBD1; CDR3 DNA: TGTGCCATCAGGACAGGGGGCACAGATACGCAGTATTTT; CDR3 protein: CAIRTGGTDTQYF
V gene: TRBV11-2; clone size: NA; J gene: TRBJ1-3; D gene: NA; CDR3 DNA: TGTGCCAGCAGCTTAGCTCGGAACACCATATATTTT; CDR3 protein: CASSLARNTIYF
V gene: TRBV5-1; clone size: NA; J gene: TRBJ2-2; D gene: NA; CDR3 DNA: TGCGCCAGCAGCTTGGTAGCACGGAACACCGGGGAGCTGTTTTTT; CDR3 protein: CASSLVARNTGELFF
V gene: TRBV7-2; clone size: NA; J gene: TRBJ2-6; D gene: NA; CDR3 DNA: TGTGCCAGCAGGACAACTGGGGCCAACGTCCTGACTTTC; CDR3 protein: CASRTTGANVLTF
V gene: TRBV5-1; clone size: NA; J gene: TRBJ2-2; D gene: TRBD2; CDR3 DNA: TGCGCCAGCAGCCCCCTCAGCGGGGGGTACACCGGGGAGCTGTTTTTT; CDR3 protein: CASSPLSGGYTGELFF
V gene: TRBV18; clone size: NA; J gene: TRBJ2-1; D gene: TRBD2; CDR3 DNA: TGTGCCAGCTCACCCAAGCGGGAGGCCTACAATGAGCAGTTCTTC; CDR3 protein: CASSPKREAYNEQFF
V gene: TRBV11-2; clone size: NA; J gene: TRBJ2-1; D gene: TRBD2; CDR3 DNA: TGTGCCAGTTCCCGTACTAGCGTACAACTCATTGAGCAGTTCTTC; CDR3 protein: CASSRTSVQLIEQFF
V gene: TRBV4-3; clone size: NA; J gene: TRBJ1-1; D gene: TRBD1; CDR3 DNA: TGCGCCAGCAGCCAAGACGGCGGGACAGGGGGAGCTTTCTTT; CDR3 protein: CASSQDGGTGGAFF
V gene: TRBV10-1; clone size: NA; J gene: TRBJ2-1; D gene: NA; CDR3 DNA: TGCGCCAGCAGTGACGTATTCCAGTTCTTC; CDR3 protein: CASSDVFQFF
V gene: TRBV14; clone size: few; J gene: TRBJ2-3; D gene: TRBD2; CDR3 DNA: TGTGCCAGCAGCCAAGAGTACGGGAGGGCCTCCATAGATACGCAGTATTTT; CDR3 protein: CASSQEYGRASIDTQYF
V gene: TRBV6-1; clone size: NA; J gene: TRBJ2-7; D gene: NA; CDR3 DNA: TGTGCCAGCAGTGAAGCGTTTAGTAGGAGCGGTGAGCAGTACTTC; CDR3 protein: CASSEAFSRSGEQYF
V gene: TRBV6-6; clone size: NA; J gene: TRBJ2-1; D gene: NA; CDR3 DNA: TGTGCCAGCAGTTACGGGGGAAATGAGCAGTTCTTC; CDR3 protein: CASSYGGNEQFF
V gene: TRBV28; clone size: NA; J gene: TRBJ1-1; D gene: NA; CDR3 DNA: TGTGCCAGTACCCAGGGGCTTTTTGAAGCTTTCTTT; CDR3 protein: CASTQGLFEAFF
V gene: TRBV29-1; clone size: NA; J gene: TRBJ1-1; D gene: TRBD1; CDR3 DNA: TGCAGCGTCTGGACAGGAGAGAACACTGAAGCTTTCTTT; CDR3 protein: CSVWTGENTEAFF
V gene: TRBV15; clone size: NA; J gene: TRBJ1-4; D gene: NA; CDR3 DNA: TGTGCCACCAGCAGGACGGGTGCGCCTAATGAAAAACTGTTTTTT; CDR3 protein: CATSRTGAPNEKLFF
V gene: TRBV7-2; clone size: NA; J gene: TRBJ2-7; D gene: TRBD2; CDR3 DNA: TGTGCCAGCAGCTCCGGGACTAGCGGGACGGCCGGCTACGAGCAGTACTTC; CDR3 protein: CASSSGTSGTAGYEQYF
V gene: TRBV18; clone size: once; J gene: TRBJ2-1; D gene: TRBD2; CDR3 DNA: TGTGCCAGCTCACCCGGGGTAGCGGGATCCGATGAGCAGTTCTTC; CDR3 protein: CASSPGVAGSDEQFF
V gene: TRBV7-9; clone size: NA; J gene: TRBJ1-1; D gene: NA; CDR3 DNA: TGTGCCAGCAGGATCTATGGGGAGCACACTGAAGCTTTCTTT; CDR3 protein: CASRIYGEHTEAFF
V gene: TRBV10-2; clone size: NA; J gene: TRBJ2-7; D gene: TRBD2; CDR3 DNA: TGCGCCAGTAGGGAGGGATTAGCGGGCCCTTCTACCTACGAGCAGTACTTC; CDR3 protein: CASREGLAGPSTYEQYF
V gene: TRBV7-3; clone size: NA; J gene: TRBJ2-1; D gene: NA; CDR3 DNA: TGTGCCAGCAGCTTAAATTCAGGGGCGAAAGATGAGCAGTTCTTC; CDR3 protein: CASSLNSGAKDEQFF
V gene: TRBV12-5; clone size: NA; J gene: TRBJ2-3; D gene: NA; CDR3 DNA: TGTGCTAGTGCCCGCGAAGGGTTTAACACAGATACGCAGTATTTT; CDR3 protein: CASAREGFNTDTQYF
V gene: TRBV29-1; clone size: NA; J gene: TRBJ2-7; D gene: NA; CDR3 DNA: TGCAGCGTTAGCGAGGGGGGGGCGAGCGAGCAGTACTTC; CDR3 protein: CSVSEGGASEQYF
V gene: TRBV7-8; clone size: NA; J gene: TRBJ2-7; D gene: NA; CDR3 DNA: TGTGCCAGCAGCTTAATGTCCCATGATGACGAGCAGTACTTC; CDR3 protein: CASSLMSHDDEQYF
V gene: TRBV10-3; clone size: NA; J gene: TRBJ2-1; D gene: NA; CDR3 DNA: TGTGCCATCAGTGAGTACAATGAGCAGTTCTTC; CDR3 protein: CAISEYNEQFF
V gene: TRBV5-6; clone size: few; J gene: TRBJ1-2; D gene: NA; CDR3 DNA: TGTGCCAGCAGCTTGGGGGACAACTATGGCTACACCTTC; CDR3 protein: CASSLGDNYGYTF
V gene: TRBV2; clone size: NA; J gene: TRBJ1-2; D gene: TRBD1; CDR3 DNA: TGTGCCAGCAGTGAAGCCACCGACAGGGGGCTTCGGGGCTACACCTTC; CDR3 protein: CASSEATDRGLRGYTF
V gene: TRBV19; clone size: NA; J gene: TRBJ1-2; D gene: TRBD1; CDR3 DNA: TGTGCCAGTAGTATATCGACAGGGGGCGACTATGGCTACACCTTC; CDR3 protein: CASSISTGGDYGYTF
V gene: TRBV6-1; clone size: NA; J gene: TRBJ2-3; D gene: TRBD2; CDR3 DNA: TGTGCCAGCAGCGAATTGGCTGGGAGCGGGGGGACGGATACGCAGTATTTT; CDR3 protein: CASSELAGSGGTDTQYF
V gene: TRBV5-1; clone size: NA; J gene: TRBJ1-1; D gene: NA; CDR3 DNA: TGCGCCAGCAGCCCTGCCAGAATGAACACTGAAGCTTTCTTT; CDR3 protein: CASSPARMNTEAFF
V gene: TRBV28; clone size: NA; J gene: TRBJ2-7; D gene: NA; CDR3 DNA: TGTGCCAGCCATGAGGGGCAGGGGACCTACGAGCAGTACTTC; CDR3 protein: CASHEGQGTYEQYF
V gene: TRBV5-1; clone size: NA; J gene: TRBJ2-4; D gene: NA; CDR3 DNA: TGCGCCAGCAGCTTGTTGGCCCGGGACACTCAGTACTTC; CDR3 protein: CASSLLARDTQYF
V gene: TRBV2; clone size: NA; J gene: TRBJ2-7; D gene: NA; CDR3 DNA: TGTGCCAGCACCCAGACAGAAGTCTACTACGAGCAGTACTTC; CDR3 protein: CASTQTEVYYEQYF
V gene: TRBV12-2; clone size: NA; J gene: TRBJ2-2; D gene: NA; CDR3 DNA: TGTGCACTTTATTTAGCGGGAGCCCACACCGGGGAGCTGTTTTTT; CDR3 protein: CALYLAGAHTGELFF
V gene: TRBV6-5; clone size: NA; J gene: TRBJ2-7; D gene: NA; CDR3 DNA: TGTGCCAGCAGGTTCCTCCGGGCCTCGGGGGAGCAGTACTTC; CDR3 protein: CASRFLRASGEQYF
V gene: TRBV20-1; clone size: NA; J gene: TRBJ2-3; D gene: NA; CDR3 DNA: TGCAGTGCCTCCCGTGCAGATACGCAGTATTTT; CDR3 protein: CSASRADTQYF
V gene: TRBV6-1; clone size: NA; J gene: TRBJ2-5; D gene: NA; CDR3 DNA: TGTGCCAGCAGTGAATGGGAGACCCAGTACTTC; CDR3 protein: CASSEWETQYF
V gene: TRBV6-5; clone size: NA; J gene: TRBJ2-1; D gene: NA; CDR3 DNA: TGTGCCAGCAGCCCCGACTGGAGCTCCTACAATGAGCAGTTCTTC; CDR3 protein: CASSPDWSSYNEQFF
V gene: TRBV5-1; clone size: NA; J gene: TRBJ2-7; D gene: NA; CDR3 DNA: TGCGCCAGCAGCCCGTCACAGGGTTCCTACGAGCAGTACTTC; CDR3 protein: CASSPSQGSYEQYF
V gene: TRBV14; clone size: NA; J gene: TRBJ2-7; D gene: TRBD2; CDR3 DNA: TGTGCCAGCAGCCAAGCTGGGACTAGCGGGTTGTACTTC; CDR3 protein: CASSQAGTSGLYF
V gene: TRBV7-6; clone size: once; J gene: TRBJ2-5; D gene: NA; CDR3 DNA: TGTGCCAGCAGCTTAGTGTCGGGGTTGGGAGAGACCCAGTACTTC; CDR3 protein: CASSLVSGLGETQYF
V gene: TRBV28; clone size: many; J gene: TRBJ2-7; D gene: TRBD1; CDR3 DNA: TGTGCCAGCAGTTTCGACAGGGGGGCTAACTACGAGCAGTACTTC; CDR3 protein: CASSFDRGANYEQYF
V gene: TRBV7-9; clone size: many; J gene: TRBJ2-1; D gene: TRBD2; CDR3 DNA: TGTGCCAGCAGCGTCAGCGGGACCACCAATGAGCAGTTCTTC; CDR3 protein: CASSVSGTTNEQFF